The T cell receptor beta chain described here comes from a study of T cell repertoires in cytomegalovirus infection. About the research overall: Public TCR beta signatures provided an indication of both CMV infection and a matching HLA type. General observations from the study: HLA-C-restricted TCR beta clonotypes specific for CMV led the ex vivo response.

TCRdb independently ran MiXCR on the reads; one entry per CDR3 protein. Here the sample spans approximately 250,000 distinct CDR3 sequences, around 12% being singletons. In this sample, this clonotype turned up a few times. Its target is unknown. The sequencing sample was made of PBMCs. This TCR came from a human donor in good health (CMV status not recorded). Some clones in this sample may be carry-over from other donors' samples.

CDR3 amino acids: CASSAPGGPYGYTF. The CDR3 DNA is TGTGCCAGCAGTGCGCCAGGGGGCCCCTATGGCTACACCTTC. The rearrangement links TRBV6-5 to TRBJ1-2, with TRBD1 matching 8 bases. The length of the CDR3 is 14 residues. V trimming: 5 bases; J trimming: 4 bases; junction bases outside the gene matches: 6. The V gene's germline CDR1 is MNHEY and CDR2 SVGAGI.